Listed here is a single TCR beta chain. Its antigen is undetermined. In the PCR, 60 Vbeta and 13 Jbeta primers were used. Sequencing used immunoSEQ multiplex PCR; TCRdb keeps in-frame clones, though not all of them. This sample yields around 100,000 clones, of which around four fifths are seen a single time; 3.4% belongs to the top ten. The sample comes from a study of cytomegalovirus exposure and HLA in healthy donors. Study-level background: Counted in an early data release were about 86 million unique TCRs from HLA-typed donors.

V was clipped by 4 bases and J by 0 bases, with 10 bases between them. CDR3 size: 15 residues. Germline V CDR1 and CDR2: MNHNS, SASEGT. Study-wide findings and caveats: A later look showed TCR association rates differing by HLA locus, highest for DRB1 and lowest for HLA-C. A later analysis found that most CMV-associated TCR beta chains appeared HLA-restricted.

V and J are TRBV6-1 and TRBJ1-5; D ambiguous. The sequence was obtained from a young man in good health and CMV-seropositive. The sample consisted of PBMCs. The CDR3 bases are TGTGCCAGCAGTGTTGGACTGCTTAGCAATCAGCCCCAGCATTTT. Protein product: CASSVGLLSNQPQHF.